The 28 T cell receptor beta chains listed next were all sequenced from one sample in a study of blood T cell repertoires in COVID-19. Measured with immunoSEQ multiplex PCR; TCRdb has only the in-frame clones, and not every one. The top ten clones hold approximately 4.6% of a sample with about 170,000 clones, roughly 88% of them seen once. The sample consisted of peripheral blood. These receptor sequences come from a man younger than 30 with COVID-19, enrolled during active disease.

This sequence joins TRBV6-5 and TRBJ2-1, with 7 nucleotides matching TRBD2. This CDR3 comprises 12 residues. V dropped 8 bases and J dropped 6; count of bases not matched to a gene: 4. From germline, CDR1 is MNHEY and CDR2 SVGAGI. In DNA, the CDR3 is TGTGCCAGCGGACTAGGGGCCAATGAGCAGTTCTTC. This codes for CASGLGANEQFF.

CDR3 DNA sequence: TGTGCCAGCAGTTACCCCCTCTTCGACGGGGATATGGAGACCCAGTACTTC. Translation: CASSYPLFDGDMETQYF. V is TRBV6-2 or TRBV6-3 and J is TRBJ2-5, with a weak D call TRBD2 (5 bases). The CDR3 runs to 17 residues. V lost 2 bases to trimming and J lost 5 bases, with 21 bases between them. Germline CDR1 MNHEY, CDR2 SVGEGT.

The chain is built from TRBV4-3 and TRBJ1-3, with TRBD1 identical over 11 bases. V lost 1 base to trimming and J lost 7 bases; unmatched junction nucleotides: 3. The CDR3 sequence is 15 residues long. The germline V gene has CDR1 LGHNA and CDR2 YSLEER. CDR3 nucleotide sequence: TGCGCCAGCAGCCAAGTCGGACAGGGGGCTAACACCATATATTTT. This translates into CASSQVGQGANTIYF.

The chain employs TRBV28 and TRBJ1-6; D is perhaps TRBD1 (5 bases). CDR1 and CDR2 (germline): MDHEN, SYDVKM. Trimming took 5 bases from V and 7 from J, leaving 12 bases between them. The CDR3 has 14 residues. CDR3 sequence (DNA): TGTGCCAGCAGTCGACCGGAGGGGAATTCACCCCTCCACTTT. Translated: CASSRPEGNSPLHF.

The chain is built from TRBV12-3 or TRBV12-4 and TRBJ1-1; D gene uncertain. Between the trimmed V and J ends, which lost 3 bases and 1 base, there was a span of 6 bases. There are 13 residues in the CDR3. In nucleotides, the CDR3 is TGTGCCAGCAGTTTTCGGGAGAACACTGAAGCTTTCTTT. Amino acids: CASSFRENTEAFF.

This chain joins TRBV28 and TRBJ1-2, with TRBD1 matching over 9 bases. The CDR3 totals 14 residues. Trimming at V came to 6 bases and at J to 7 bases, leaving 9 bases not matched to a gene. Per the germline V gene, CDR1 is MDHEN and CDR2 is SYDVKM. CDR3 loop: CASSIRDRVSGYTF. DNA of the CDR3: TGTGCCAGCAGCATACGGGACAGGGTTTCTGGCTACACCTTC.

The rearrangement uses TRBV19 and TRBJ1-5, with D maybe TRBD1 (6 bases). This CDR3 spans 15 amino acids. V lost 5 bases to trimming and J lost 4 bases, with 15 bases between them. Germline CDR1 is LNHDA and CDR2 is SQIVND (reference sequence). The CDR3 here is CASSYRTATNQPQHF. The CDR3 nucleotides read TGTGCCAGTAGTTATCGGACAGCGACTAATCAGCCCCAGCATTTT.

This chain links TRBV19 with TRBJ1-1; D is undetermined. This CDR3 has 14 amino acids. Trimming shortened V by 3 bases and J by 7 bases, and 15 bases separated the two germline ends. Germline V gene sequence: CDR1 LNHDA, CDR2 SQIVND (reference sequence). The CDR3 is CASSITRGADEAFF. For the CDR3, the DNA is TGTGCCAGTAGTATTACCAGAGGAGCGGATGAAGCTTTCTTT.

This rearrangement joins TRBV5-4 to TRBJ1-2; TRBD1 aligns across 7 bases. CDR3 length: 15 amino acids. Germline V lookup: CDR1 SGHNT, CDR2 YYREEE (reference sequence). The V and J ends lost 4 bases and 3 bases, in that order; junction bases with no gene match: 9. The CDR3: CASSAKRQGDYGYTF. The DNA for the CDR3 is TGTGCCAGCAGCGCAAAACGACAGGGAGACTATGGCTACACCTTC. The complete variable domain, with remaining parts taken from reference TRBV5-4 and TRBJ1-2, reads ETGVTQSPTHLIKTRGQQVTLRCSSQSGHNTVSWYQQALGQGPQFIFQYYREEENGRGNFPPRFSGLQFPNYSSELNVNALELDDSALYLCASSAKRQGDYGYTFGSGTRLTVV.

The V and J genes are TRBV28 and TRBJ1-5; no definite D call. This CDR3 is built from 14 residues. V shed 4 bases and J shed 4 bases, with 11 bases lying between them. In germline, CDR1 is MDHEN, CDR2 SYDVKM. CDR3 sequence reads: CASSSPDNNQPQHF. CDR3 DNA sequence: TGTGCCAGCAGTTCGCCCGACAATAATCAGCCCCAGCATTTT.

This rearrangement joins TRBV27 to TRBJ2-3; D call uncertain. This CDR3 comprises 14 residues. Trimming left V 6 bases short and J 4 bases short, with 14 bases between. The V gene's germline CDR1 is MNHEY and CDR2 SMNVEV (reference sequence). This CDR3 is CASSFQAVSDTQYF. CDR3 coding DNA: TGTGCCAGCAGCTTTCAGGCAGTTTCAGATACGCAGTATTTT.

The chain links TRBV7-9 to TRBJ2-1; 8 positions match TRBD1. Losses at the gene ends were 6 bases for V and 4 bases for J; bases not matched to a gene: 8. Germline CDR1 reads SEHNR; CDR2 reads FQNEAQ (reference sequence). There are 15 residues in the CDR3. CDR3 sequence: CASSTGTGLYNEQFF. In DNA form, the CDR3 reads TGTGCCAGCAGTACCGGGACAGGATTGTACAATGAGCAGTTCTTC.

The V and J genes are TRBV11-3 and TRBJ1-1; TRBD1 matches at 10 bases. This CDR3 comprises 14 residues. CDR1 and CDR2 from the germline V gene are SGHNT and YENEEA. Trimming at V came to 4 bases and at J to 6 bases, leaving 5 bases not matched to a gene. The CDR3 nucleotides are TGTGCCAGCAGCTCGGGACAGGGGCGTGCTGAAGCTTTCTTT. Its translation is CASSSGQGRAEAFF.

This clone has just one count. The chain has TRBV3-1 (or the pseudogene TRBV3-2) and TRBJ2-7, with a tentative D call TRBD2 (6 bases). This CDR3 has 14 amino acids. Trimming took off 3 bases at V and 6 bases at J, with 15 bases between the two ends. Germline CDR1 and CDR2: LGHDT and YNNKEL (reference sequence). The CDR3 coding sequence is TGTGCCAGCAGCCACGGGGCGGGATCGGGCGAGCAGTACTTC. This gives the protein CASSHGAGSGEQYF.

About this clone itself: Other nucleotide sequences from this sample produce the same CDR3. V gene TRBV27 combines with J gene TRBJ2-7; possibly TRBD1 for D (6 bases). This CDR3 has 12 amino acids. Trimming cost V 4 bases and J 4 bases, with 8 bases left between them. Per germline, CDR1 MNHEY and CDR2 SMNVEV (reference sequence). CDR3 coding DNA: TGTGCCAGCAGTTCAACAGGGTACGAGCAGTACTTC. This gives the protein CASSSTGYEQYF.

CDR3 nucleotides: TGTGCCAGCAGCCCAGCGATGAGCGGGAGGAATGAGCAGTTCTTC. This codes for CASSPAMSGRNEQFF. The chain is built from TRBV7-9 and TRBJ2-1, with TRBD2 matching 9 bases. CDR3 length equals 15 residues. Germline lookup yields CDR1 SEHNR and CDR2 FQNEAQ (reference sequence). Trimming removed 5 bases from V and 7 bases from J; junction bases left unmatched: 9. The variable domain in full, with the rest retrieved from reference TRBV7-9 and TRBJ2-1, is DTGVSQNPRHKITKRGQNVTFRCDPISEHNRLYWYRQTLGQGPEFLTYFQNEAQLEKSRLLSDRFSAERPKGSFSTLEIQRTEQGDSAMYLCASSPAMSGRNEQFFGPGTRLTVL.

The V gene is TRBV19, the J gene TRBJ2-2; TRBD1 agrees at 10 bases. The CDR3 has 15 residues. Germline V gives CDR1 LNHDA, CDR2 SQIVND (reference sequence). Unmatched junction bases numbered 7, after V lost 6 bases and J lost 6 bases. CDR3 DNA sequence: TGTGCCAGTAGCCTGGACAGGGGGTACGCCGGGGAGCTGTTTTTT. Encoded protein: CASSLDRGYAGELFF.

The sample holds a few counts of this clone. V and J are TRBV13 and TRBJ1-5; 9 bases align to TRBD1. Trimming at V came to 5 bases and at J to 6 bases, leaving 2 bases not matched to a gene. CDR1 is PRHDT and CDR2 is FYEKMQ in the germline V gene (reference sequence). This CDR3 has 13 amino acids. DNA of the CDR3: TGTGCCAGCAGCCACAGGGGGCTTCAGCCCCAGCATTTT. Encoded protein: CASSHRGLQPQHF.

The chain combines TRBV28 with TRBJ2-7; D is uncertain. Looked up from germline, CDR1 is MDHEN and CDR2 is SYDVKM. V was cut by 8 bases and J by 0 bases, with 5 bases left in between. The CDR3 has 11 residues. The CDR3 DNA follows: TGTGCCAGCCCCAGCTCCTACGAGCAGTACTTC. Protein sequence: CASPSSYEQYF. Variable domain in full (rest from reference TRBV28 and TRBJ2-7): DVKVTQSSRYLVKRTGEKVFLECVQDMDHENMFWYRQDPGLGLRLIYFSYDVKMKEKGDIPEGYSVSREKKERFSLILESASTNQTSMYLCASPSSYEQYFGPGTRLTVT.

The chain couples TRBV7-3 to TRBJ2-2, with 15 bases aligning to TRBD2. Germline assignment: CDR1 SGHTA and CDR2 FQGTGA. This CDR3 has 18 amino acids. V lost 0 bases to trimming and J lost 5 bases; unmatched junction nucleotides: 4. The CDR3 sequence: CASSLTGTSGRQTGELFF. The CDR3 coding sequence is TGTGCCAGCAGCTTAACCGGGACTAGCGGGAGGCAAACCGGGGAGCTGTTTTTT.

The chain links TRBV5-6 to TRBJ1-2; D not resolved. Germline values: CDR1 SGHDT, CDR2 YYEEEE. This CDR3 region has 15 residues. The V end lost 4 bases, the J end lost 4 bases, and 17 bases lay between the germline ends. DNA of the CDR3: TGTGCCAGCAGCCCCCCCGGGAGATTTCTCTATGGCTACACCTTC. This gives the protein CASSPPGRFLYGYTF.

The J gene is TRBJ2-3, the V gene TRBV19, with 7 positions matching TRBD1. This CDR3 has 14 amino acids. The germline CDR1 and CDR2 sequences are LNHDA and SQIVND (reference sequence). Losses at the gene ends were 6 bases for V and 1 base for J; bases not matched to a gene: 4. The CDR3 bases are TGTGCCAGTAGCCGGGGACAGCGCACAGATACGCAGTATTTT. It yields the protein CASSRGQRTDTQYF.

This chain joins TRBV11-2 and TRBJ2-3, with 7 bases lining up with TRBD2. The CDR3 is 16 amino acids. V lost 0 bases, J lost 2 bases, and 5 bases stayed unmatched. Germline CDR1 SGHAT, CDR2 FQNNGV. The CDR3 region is CASSLDWLAVTDTQYF. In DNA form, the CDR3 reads TGTGCCAGCAGCTTAGATTGGCTAGCGGTCACAGATACGCAGTATTTT.

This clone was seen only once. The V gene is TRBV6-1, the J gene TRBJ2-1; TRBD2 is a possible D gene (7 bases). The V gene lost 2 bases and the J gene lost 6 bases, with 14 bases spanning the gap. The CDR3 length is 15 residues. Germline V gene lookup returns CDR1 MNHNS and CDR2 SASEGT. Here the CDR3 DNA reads TGTGCCAGCAGTGAACAGGCGGGGGCGATCAATGAGCAGTTCTTC. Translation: CASSEQAGAINEQFF.

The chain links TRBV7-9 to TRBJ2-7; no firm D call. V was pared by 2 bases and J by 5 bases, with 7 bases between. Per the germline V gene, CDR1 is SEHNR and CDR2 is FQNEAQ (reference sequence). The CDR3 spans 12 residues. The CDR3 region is CASSLSANEQYF. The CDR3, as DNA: TGTGCCAGCAGCTTATCCGCTAACGAGCAGTACTTC.

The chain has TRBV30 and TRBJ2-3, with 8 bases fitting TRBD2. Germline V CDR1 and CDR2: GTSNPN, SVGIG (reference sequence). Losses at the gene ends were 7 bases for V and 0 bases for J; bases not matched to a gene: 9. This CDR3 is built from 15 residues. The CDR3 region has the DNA TGTGCCTTCACCTTCCGGGGGGGCAGCACAGATACGCAGTATTTT. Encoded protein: CAFTFRGGSTDTQYF.

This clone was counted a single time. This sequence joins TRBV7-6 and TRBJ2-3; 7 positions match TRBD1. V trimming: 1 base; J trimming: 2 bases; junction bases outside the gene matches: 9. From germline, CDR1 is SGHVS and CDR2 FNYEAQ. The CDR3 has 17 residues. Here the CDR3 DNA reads TGTGCCAGCAGCTTAGACAAGACAGGGACCACCACAGATACGCAGTATTTT. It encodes CASSLDKTGTTTDTQYF.

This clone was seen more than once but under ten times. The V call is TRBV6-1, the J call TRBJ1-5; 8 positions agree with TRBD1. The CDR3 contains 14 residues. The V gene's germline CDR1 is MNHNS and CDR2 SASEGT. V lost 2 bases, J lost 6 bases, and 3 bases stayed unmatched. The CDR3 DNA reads TGTGCCAGCAGTGAACAGGGGGCAGGTCAGCCCCAGCATTTT. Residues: CASSEQGAGQPQHF.